The present entry profiles one TCR beta chain with its context. This entry comes from a study of blood T cell repertoires in COVID-19. Only in-frame clones appear in the TCRdb table, and some are missing; sequencing was by immunoSEQ multiplex PCR. The sample lists under 300,000 clones, approximately 91% occurring once. The CDR3 length is 15 residues. The V and J genes are TRBV21-1 and TRBJ1-3. TRBV21-1 is marked as a pseudogene. The TCR comes from a human donor in a cohort exposed to, infected with or recovered from COVID-19 (not recorded which). The donor label of this sample is uncertain. Sequencing was carried out using PBMCs or T cells enriched from blood (not recorded which). CDR3 DNA: TGTGCCAGCAGCAAAGACAAGGCGGAGGGAAACACCATATATTTT. Its protein product is CASSKDKAEGNTIYF.